What follows are 5 T cell receptor beta chains derived from one specimen sequenced in a study of blood T cell repertoires in COVID-19. Assay used: immunoSEQ multiplex PCR; TCRdb lists only in-frame clones, some missing. The table lists 130,000 to 150,000 clones, roughly 87% of them singletons, with roughly 4% in the top ten. The sample was PBMCs or T cells enriched from blood (not recorded which). These receptors all stem from a woman between 35 and 50 years old who had been exposed to COVID-19.

The rearrangement joins TRBV5-1 to TRBJ1-1; 8 bases align to TRBD1. V lost 5 bases and J lost 5; bases outside the gene matches: 14. CDR1 and CDR2 from the germline V gene are SGHRS and YFSETQ. The CDR3 has 16 residues. CDR3 in amino acids: CASSHRSWTGRTEAFF. CDR3 DNA sequence: TGCGCCAGCAGTCACCGATCCTGGACAGGGAGGACTGAAGCTTTCTTT. Full variable domain (remainder filled in from reference TRBV5-1 and TRBJ1-1): KAGVTQTPRYLIKTRGQQVTLSCSPISGHRSVSWYQQTPGQGLQFLFEYFSETQRNKGNFPGRFSGRQFSNSRSEMNVSTLELGDSALYLCASSHRSWTGRTEAFFGQGTRLTVV.

The rearrangement links TRBV29-1 to TRBJ2-3; 7 bases align to TRBD2. Per the germline V gene, CDR1 is SQVTM and CDR2 is ANQGSEA. J was trimmed by 2 bases and V by 8 bases; bases with no gene match: 7. The CDR3 consists of 13 residues. The CDR3 bases are TGCAGCCATACTAGCGAAACCACAGATACGCAGTATTTT. Its translation is CSHTSETTDTQYF.

The chain joins TRBV5-1 to TRBJ2-1, with 7 bases aligning to TRBD1. Germline V gene sequence: CDR1 SGHRS, CDR2 YFSETQ. The V and J ends lost 3 bases and 5 bases, in that order; junction bases with no gene match: 11. The CDR3 consists of 16 residues. The DNA for the CDR3 is TGCGCCAGCAGCTCCGTACGACAGGGAGTTGACAATGAGCAGTTCTTC. It yields the protein CASSSVRQGVDNEQFF.

V gene TRBV2 combines with J gene TRBJ1-1; D remains unclear. Germline CDR1 reads SNHLY; CDR2 reads FYNNEI. The CDR3 spans 13 residues. Trimming removed 4 bases from V and 3 bases from J, with 9 bases in between. The CDR3, as DNA: TGTGCCAGCAGTGCGGGTCTTTACACTGAAGCTTTCTTT. Protein sequence: CASSAGLYTEAFF.

This clone appeared once. The chain uses TRBV27 and TRBJ1-2; 8 bases are shared with TRBD1. The V gene end was trimmed by 5 bases and the J gene end by 0 bases; junction bases not matched to a gene: 11. The germline CDR1 and CDR2 sequences are MNHEY and SMNVEV (reference sequence). This CDR3 is built from 17 residues. The CDR3 region has the DNA TGTGCCAGCAGTCTTCTCTCGACAGGGGCTACTAACTATGGCTACACCTTC. Its translation: CASSLLSTGATNYGYTF.